This T cell receptor beta chain was sequenced in a study of Graves' ophthalmopathy and Graves' hyperthyroidism. This clonotype was recorded many times. Germline V gives CDR1 MNHEY, CDR2 SVGEGT. CDR3 size: 15 residues. V lost 8 bases and J 2 bases, leaving 18 bases between the germline ends. The authors amplified TCR beta CDR3 regions from RNA transcripts. Investigators did first-round RT-PCR with HTBI primers, then second-round multiplex PCR. TCRdb analysed the multiplex PCR reads with MiXCR anew, one entry per CDR3 protein. The table lists hundreds of thousands of distinct CDR3 sequences, more than 20% of them singletons. The authors diagnosed from clinical symptoms, serum thyroxine, TRAb, thyroid ultrasound and orbital computed tomography.

V usage is TRBV6-2 or TRBV6-3 and J usage is TRBJ1-1; TRBD1 is a possible D gene (5 bases). Sequencing was done on a sample of peripheral blood. This receptor was taken from a woman between 18 and 30 years old with stable Graves' hyperthyroidism. The CDR3 nucleotides read TGTGCCAGCTTGGTTGTAGACAGATTTAACACTGAAGCTTTCTTT. This sequence encodes CASLVVDRFNTEAFF.